This T cell receptor beta chain comes out of a study of T cells after posttransplantation cyclophosphamide. Details on this clone: What it binds is not known.

TCRdb's table, derived via immunoSEQ multiplex PCR, lists solely in-frame clones and lacks some. Of roughly 9,100 clones in the sample, roughly nine tenths were seen once. Study-wide results and caveats: Donor-recipient repertoire similarity was low at 1-2 months, rising over year one. Skin or GI-infiltrating T cells shared few TRB sequences with blood. After PTCy, TRB diversity resembled that of CNI/methotrexate controls.

This CDR3 is 14 amino acids long. J lost 5 bases, V lost 4 bases, and 5 bases had no gene match. Germline loops: CDR1 SGHDT, CDR2 YYEEEE. Sequencing used memory CD4+ T cells sorted from PBMCs. The receptor was derived from a woman aged 55-70 years in good health, CMV-negative, and a related stem cell transplant donor. This chain uses TRBV5-6 with TRBJ2-7, with 11 nucleotides matching TRBD2. The CDR3 region is CASSPGLAVDEQYF. CDR3 sequence (DNA): TGTGCCAGCAGCCCGGGACTAGCGGTCGACGAGCAGTACTTC. Variable domain in full (rest from reference TRBV5-6 and TRBJ2-7): DAGVTQSPTHLIKTRGQQVTLRCSPKSGHDTVSWYQQALGQGPQFIFQYYEEEERQRGNFPDRFSGHQFPNYSSELNVNALLLGDSALYLCASSPGLAVDEQYFGPGTRLTVT.